This T cell receptor beta chain appears in the sequencing data of a study of regulatory T cells in long-lasting Graves disease. Study-wide background: Graves' patients, diagnosed recently, had received antithyroid drugs under 3 months.

Described time point: newly diagnosed GD, antithyroid drugs for less than 3 months. After RNA was extracted from PBMCs, the TCR library was made from it. The V end was cut by 4 bases, the J end by 4 bases, with 17 bases between. The CDR3 consists of 15 residues. Germline-derived CDR1 and CDR2 are SGHNT and YYREEE (reference sequence). Whole-study results and caveats: Shared public clonotypes totalled 2,741 in persistent patients, compared with about 960 in new patients.

Combining iRepertoire HTBI primers with Arm-PCR of CDR3 regions, the authors built TCR beta libraries. TCRdb fed the multiplex PCR reads into MiXCR, producing one record per CDR3 protein. The profile shows 400,000 to 500,000 distinct CDR3 sequences, 12% to 15% of them singletons. This clonotype occurred a few times. Its antigen is still unknown. These same data were also listed under a study on T cells in Graves' hyperthyroidism and ophthalmopathy.

The gene calls are TRBV5-4 and TRBJ1-2, with a possible D match to TRBD1 (5 bases). The receptor was isolated from a woman between 50 and 59 years old with Graves disease. The specimen was peripheral blood mononuclear cells (PBMCs), collected at new diagnosis, from a patient treated with antithyroid drugs. CDR3: CASSAPTGGAYGYTF. CDR3 nucleotides: TGTGCCAGCAGCGCCCCAACGGGGGGTGCCTATGGCTACACCTTC. Supplemented by reference TRBV5-4 and TRBJ1-2, the full variable domain reads ETGVTQSPTHLIKTRGQQVTLRCSSQSGHNTVSWYQQALGQGPQFIFQYYREEENGRGNFPPRFSGLQFPNYSSELNVNALELDDSALYLCASSAPTGGAYGYTFGSGTRLTVV.